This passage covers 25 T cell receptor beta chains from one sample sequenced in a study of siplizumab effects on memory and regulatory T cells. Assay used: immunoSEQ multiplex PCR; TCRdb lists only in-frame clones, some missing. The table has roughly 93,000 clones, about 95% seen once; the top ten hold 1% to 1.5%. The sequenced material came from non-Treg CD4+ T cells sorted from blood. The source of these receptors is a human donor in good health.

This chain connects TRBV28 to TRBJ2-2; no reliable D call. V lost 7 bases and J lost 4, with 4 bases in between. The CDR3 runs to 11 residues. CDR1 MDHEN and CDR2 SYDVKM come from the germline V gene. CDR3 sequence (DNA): TGTGCCAGCAAAGGCACCGGGGAGCTGTTTTTT. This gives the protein CASKGTGELFF.

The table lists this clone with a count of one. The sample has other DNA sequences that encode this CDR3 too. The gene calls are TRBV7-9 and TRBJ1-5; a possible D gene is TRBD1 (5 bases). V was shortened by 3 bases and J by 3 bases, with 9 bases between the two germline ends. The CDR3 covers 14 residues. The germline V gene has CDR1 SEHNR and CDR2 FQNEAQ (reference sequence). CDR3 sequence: CASSFGRDNQPQHF. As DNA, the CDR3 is TGTGCCAGCAGCTTCGGCAGGGACAATCAGCCCCAGCATTTT.

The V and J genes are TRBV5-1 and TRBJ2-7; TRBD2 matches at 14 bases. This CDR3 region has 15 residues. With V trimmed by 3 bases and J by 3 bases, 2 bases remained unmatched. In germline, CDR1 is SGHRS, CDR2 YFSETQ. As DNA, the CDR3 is TGCGCCAGCAGCTGGGGGACTAGCGGGAGCTACGAGCAGTACTTC. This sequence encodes CASSWGTSGSYEQYF.

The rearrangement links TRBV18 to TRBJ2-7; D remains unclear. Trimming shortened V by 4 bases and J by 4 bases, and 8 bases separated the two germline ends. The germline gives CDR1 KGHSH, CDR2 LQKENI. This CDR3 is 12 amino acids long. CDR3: CASSLLGYEQYF. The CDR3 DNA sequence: TGTGCCAGCTCACTCTTAGGTTACGAGCAGTACTTC.

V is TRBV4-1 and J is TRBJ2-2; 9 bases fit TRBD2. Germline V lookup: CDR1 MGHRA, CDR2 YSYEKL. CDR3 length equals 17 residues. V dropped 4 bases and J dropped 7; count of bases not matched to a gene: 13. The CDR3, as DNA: TGCGCCAGCAGCCTAGGACTAGCGAGAACCCTAATCGGGGAGCTGTTTTTT. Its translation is CASSLGLARTLIGELFF.

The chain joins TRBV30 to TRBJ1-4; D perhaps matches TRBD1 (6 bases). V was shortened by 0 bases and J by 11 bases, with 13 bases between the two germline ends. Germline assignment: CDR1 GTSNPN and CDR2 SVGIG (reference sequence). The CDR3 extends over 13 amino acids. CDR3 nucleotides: TGTGCCTGGAGTGTACGACAGGTGGGGAAACTGTTTTTT. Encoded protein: CAWSVRQVGKLFF.

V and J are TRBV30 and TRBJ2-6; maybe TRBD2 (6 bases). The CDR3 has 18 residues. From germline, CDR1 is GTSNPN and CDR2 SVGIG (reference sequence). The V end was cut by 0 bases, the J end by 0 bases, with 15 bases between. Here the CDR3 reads CAWSVWRELFSGANVLTF. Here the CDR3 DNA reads TGTGCCTGGAGTGTTTGGAGGGAGTTATTCTCTGGGGCCAACGTCCTGACTTTC.

As DNA, the CDR3 is TGCGCCAGCGGAATACCAGGAGGGGAGACCCAGTACTTC. As protein: CASGIPGGETQYF. The chain links TRBV10-2 to TRBJ2-5, with D maybe TRBD2 (6 bases). The CDR3 sequence is 13 residues long. Trimming removed 8 bases at V and 5 bases at J, with 15 bases between. CDR1 is WSHSY and CDR2 is SAAADI in the germline V gene.

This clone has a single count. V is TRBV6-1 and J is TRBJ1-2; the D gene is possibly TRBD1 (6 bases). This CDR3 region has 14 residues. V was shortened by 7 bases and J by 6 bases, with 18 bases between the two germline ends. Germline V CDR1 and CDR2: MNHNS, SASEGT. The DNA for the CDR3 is TGTGCCAGCAATCCGGACAGAGCCCTACATGGCTACACCTTC. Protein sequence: CASNPDRALHGYTF.

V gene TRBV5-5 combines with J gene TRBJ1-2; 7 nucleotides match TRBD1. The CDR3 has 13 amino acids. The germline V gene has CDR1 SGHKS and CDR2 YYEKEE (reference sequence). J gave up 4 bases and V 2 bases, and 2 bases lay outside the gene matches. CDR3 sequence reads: CASSLTGVYGYTF. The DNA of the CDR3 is TGTGCCAGCAGCTTAACAGGGGTCTATGGCTACACCTTC. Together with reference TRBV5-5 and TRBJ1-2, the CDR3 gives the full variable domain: DAGVTQSPTHLIKTRGQQVTLRCSPISGHKSVSWYQQVLGQGPQFIFQYYEKEERGRGNFPDRFSARQFPNYSSELNVNALLLGDSALYLCASSLTGVYGYTFGSGTRLTVV.

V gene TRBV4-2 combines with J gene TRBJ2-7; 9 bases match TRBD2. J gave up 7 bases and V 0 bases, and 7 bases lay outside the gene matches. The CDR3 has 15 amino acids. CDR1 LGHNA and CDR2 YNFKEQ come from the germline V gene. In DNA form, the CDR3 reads TGTGCCAGCAGCCAAGATTACGCTAGCGGGGTAGAGCAGTACTTC. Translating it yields CASSQDYASGVEQYF.

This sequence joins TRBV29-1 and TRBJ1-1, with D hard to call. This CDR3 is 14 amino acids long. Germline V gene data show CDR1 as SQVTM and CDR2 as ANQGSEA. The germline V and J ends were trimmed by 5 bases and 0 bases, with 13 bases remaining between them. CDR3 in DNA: TGCAGCGTTCTCGATTACTGGTTGAACACTGAAGCTTTCTTT. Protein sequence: CSVLDYWLNTEAFF.

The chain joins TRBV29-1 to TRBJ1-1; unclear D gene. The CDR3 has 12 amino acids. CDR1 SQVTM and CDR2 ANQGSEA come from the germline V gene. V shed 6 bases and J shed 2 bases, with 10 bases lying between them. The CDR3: CSVLTDNTEAFF. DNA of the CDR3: TGCAGCGTACTAACTGACAACACTGAAGCTTTCTTT.

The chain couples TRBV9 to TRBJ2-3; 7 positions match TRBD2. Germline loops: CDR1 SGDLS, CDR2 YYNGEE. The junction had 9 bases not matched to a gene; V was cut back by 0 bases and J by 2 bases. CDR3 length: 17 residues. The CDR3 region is CASSVEGGREPTDTQYF. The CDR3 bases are TGTGCCAGCAGCGTAGAAGGCGGGAGAGAGCCCACAGATACGCAGTATTTT.

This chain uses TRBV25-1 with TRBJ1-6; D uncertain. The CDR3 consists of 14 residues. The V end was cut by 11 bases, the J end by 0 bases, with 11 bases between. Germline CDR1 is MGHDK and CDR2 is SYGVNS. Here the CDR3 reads CASKDTSYNSPLHF. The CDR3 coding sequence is TGTGCCTCGAAAGACACCTCCTATAATTCACCCCTCCACTTT. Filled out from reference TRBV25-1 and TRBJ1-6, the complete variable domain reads EADIYQTPRYLVIGTGKKITLECSQTMGHDKMYWYQQDPGMELHLIHYSYGVNSTEKGDLSSESTVSRIRTEHFPLTLESARPSHTSQYLCASKDTSYNSPLHFGNGTRLTVT.

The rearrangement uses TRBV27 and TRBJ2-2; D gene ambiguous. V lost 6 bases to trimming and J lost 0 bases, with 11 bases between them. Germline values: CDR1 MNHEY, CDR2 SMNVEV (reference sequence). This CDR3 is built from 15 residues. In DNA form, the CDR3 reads TGTGCCAGCAGGCCCAGGACCCCGAACACCGGGGAGCTGTTTTTT. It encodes CASRPRTPNTGELFF.

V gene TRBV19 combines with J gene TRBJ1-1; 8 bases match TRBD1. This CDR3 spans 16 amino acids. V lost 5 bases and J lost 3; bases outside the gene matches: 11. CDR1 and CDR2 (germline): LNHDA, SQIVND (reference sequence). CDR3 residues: CASSHIGMTGDTEAFF. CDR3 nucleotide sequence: TGTGCCAGTAGTCACATTGGGATGACAGGGGACACTGAAGCTTTCTTT.

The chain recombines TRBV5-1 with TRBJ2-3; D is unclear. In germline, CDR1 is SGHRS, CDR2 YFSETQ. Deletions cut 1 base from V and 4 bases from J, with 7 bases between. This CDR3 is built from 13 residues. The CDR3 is CASSLFFADTQYF. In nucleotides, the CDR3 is TGCGCCAGCAGCTTGTTCTTCGCAGATACGCAGTATTTT. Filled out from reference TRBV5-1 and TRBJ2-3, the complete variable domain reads KAGVTQTPRYLIKTRGQQVTLSCSPISGHRSVSWYQQTPGQGLQFLFEYFSETQRNKGNFPGRFSGRQFSNSRSEMNVSTLELGDSALYLCASSLFFADTQYFGPGTRLTVL.

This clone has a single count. The CDR3 spells CASSLTGHSNQPQHF. The CDR3 bases are TGCGCCAGCAGCTTGACAGGGCATAGCAATCAGCCCCAGCATTTT. This chain joins TRBV5-1 and TRBJ1-5; possibly TRBD1 for D (6 bases). Trimming took 1 base from V and 0 from J, leaving 8 bases between them. This CDR3 comprises 15 residues. Germline CDR1 is SGHRS and CDR2 is YFSETQ.

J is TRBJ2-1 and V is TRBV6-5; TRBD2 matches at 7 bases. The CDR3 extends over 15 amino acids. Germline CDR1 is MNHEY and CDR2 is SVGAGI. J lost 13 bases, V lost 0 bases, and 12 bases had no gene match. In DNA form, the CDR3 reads TGTGCCAGCAGTTACTCGAGCGGCGGGAGATCACATCAGTTCTTC. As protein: CASSYSSGGRSHQFF.

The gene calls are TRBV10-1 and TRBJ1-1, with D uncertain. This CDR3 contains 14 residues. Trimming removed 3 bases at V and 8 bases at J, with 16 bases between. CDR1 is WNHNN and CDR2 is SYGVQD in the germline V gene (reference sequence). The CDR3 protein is CASSDLLSGQEAFF. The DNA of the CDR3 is TGCGCCAGCAGTGACCTTTTAAGCGGGCAGGAAGCTTTCTTT.

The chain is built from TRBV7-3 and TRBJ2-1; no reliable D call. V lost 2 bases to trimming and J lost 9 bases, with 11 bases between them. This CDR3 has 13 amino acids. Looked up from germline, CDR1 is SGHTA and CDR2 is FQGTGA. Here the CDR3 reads CASSLVEVGEQFF. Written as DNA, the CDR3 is TGTGCCAGCAGCTTAGTTGAAGTTGGTGAGCAGTTCTTC.

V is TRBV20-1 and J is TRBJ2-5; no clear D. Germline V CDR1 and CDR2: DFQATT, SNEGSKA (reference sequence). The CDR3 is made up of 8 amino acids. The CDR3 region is CSAGSQYF. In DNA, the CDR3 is TGCAGCGCCGGGTCCCAGTACTTC.

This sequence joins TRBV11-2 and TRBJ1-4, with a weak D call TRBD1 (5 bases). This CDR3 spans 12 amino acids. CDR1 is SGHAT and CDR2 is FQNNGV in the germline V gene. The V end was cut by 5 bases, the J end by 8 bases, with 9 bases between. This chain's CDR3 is CASSAGTEKLFF. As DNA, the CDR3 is TGTGCCAGCAGCGCGGGGACGGAAAAACTGTTTTTT.

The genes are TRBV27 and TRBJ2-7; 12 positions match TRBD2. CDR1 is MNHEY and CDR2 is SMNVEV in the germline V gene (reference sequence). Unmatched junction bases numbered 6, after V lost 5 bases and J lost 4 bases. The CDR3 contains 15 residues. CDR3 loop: CASSGLAGSGYEQYF. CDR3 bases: TGTGCCAGCAGTGGACTAGCGGGGTCGGGATACGAGCAGTACTTC.